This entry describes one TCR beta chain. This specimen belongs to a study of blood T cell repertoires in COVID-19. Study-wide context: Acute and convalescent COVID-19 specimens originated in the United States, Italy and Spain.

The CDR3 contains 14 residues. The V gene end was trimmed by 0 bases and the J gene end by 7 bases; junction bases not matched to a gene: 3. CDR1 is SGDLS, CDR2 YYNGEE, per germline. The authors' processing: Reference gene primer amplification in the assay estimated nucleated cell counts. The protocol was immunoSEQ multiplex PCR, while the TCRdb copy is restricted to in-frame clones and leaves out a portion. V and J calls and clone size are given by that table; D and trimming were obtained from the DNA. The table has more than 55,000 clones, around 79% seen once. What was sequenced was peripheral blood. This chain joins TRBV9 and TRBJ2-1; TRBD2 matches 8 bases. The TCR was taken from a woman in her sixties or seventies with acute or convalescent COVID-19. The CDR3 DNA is TGTGCCAGCAGCGTAGGCGGGGGGTCAAATGAGCAGTTCTTC. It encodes CASSVGGGSNEQFF. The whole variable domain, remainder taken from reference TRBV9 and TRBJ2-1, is DSGVTQTPKHLITATGQRVTLRCSPRSGDLSVYWYQQSLDQGLQFLIQYYNGEERAKGNILERFSAQQFPDLHSELNLSSLELGDSALYFCASSVGGGSNEQFFGPGTRLTVL.